This T cell receptor beta chain was sequenced in a study of regulatory T cells in long-lasting Graves disease (TCRdb year 2021). The study in broad terms: Newly diagnosed Graves' disease patients had taken antithyroid drugs for less than 3 months. Peripheral blood TCR sequencing and RNA sequencing compared persistent Graves' disease patients with newly diagnosed Graves' disease patients. The study was registered as a clinical trial and conducted in China. A total of some 35 samples underwent TCR sequencing: roughly 13 from persistent and about 20 from newly diagnosed Graves' disease patients.

In light of the paper, this sample's time point label describes: newly diagnosed GD, antithyroid drugs for less than 3 months. For both TCR sequencing and RNA sequencing, RNA was extracted from PBMCs in TRIzol. Graves' disease was diagnosed according to American Thyroid Association guidelines. Patients were recruited from an endocrinology department in Xi'an, China. Each patient gave 8.5 to 9.5 milliliters of peripheral blood, collected in an EDTA anticoagulant tube. Ficoll Paque Plus density gradient separation was used to isolate PBMCs, and no further T cell sorting was done. An Agilent 2100 Bioanalyzer and agarose gel were used to check RNA quality, while a NanoDrop 2000 measured RNA concentration. In the germline V gene, CDR1 corresponds to KGHDR and CDR2 to SFDVKD. From the cysteine up to the phenylalanine, the CDR3 has a length of 17 residues. Kept here is only the CDR3 DNA, which spans 51 bases and is read in frame from base 1. Trimming costs V 5 bases and J 2 bases, and their ends lie 19 bases apart.

The investigation overall reported the following: TRBV28, TRBJ1-2 and TRBJ2-5 were preferentially used in persistent disease, while TRBV20-1 and TRBJ2-1 were favored in newly diagnosed disease. Lower TCR Shannon entropy and fewer highly expanded clones were observed in persistent Graves' disease patients than in newly diagnosed patients, which suggested clonal expansion. Sequencing and analysis were restricted to the TCR beta chain. More public clonotypes were shared among persistent patients (around 2,600) than among newly diagnosed patients (roughly 1,000). The study examined only peripheral blood because the primary lesion, thyroid tissue, could not be accessed. As a limitation, the authors acknowledged that the small sample size may reduce accuracy.

Library preparation used multiplex PCR. Sequenced on an Illumina HiSeq 4000. CDR3 regions were amplified by Arm-PCR with iRepertoire HTBI primers to construct TCR beta libraries. Before sequencing, the PCR products underwent gel purification. As for the original processing: Across samples, 60 to 70 TRBV and roughly 15 TRBJ segments were identified and used for gene usage analysis of CDR3 amino acid clonotypes. Filtered high-quality paired reads were merged into contigs using COPE and FqMerger. Contigs were aligned with BLAST to IMGT TRBV, TRBD and TRBJ reference genes, and CDR3 was defined per IMGT. Any clonotype with a frequency above 0.1% was classified as a highly expanded clone. Repertoire diversity was measured by Shannon entropy, and V-J evenness by the Gini coefficient. A clonotype was considered public if more than one individual shared it. The raw public reads went through TCRdb reprocessing: fastp at Q25, MiXCR clone calling, in-frame beta chains kept. Merged by CDR3 protein, the rows form single entries marked with the most common genes and DNA. The V and J calls come from TCRdb's annotation, not from the publication. For this sample there are approximately 300,000 distinct CDR3 sequences; approximately 20% appear just once. Of the sample, roughly 40% falls within the top ten clones.

There are many counts of this clonotype. The antigen this receptor binds is unknown. One base away there is no much larger clone; base qualities are not given. Rearrangement joined TRBV24-1 to TRBJ2-3; tentative D gene TRBD2, with 6 bases matching. The sequenced sample was peripheral blood mononuclear cells (PBMCs), obtained at new diagnosis, from a patient treated with antithyroid drugs. This clonotype was sampled from a female donor with Graves disease. CDR3 region: CATSAPPGDEDTDTQYF. The DNA sequence is TGTGCCACCAGTGCCCCCCCGGGGGATGAGGACACAGATACGCAGTATTTT.